These T cell receptor beta chains were read from a single sample in a study of blood T cell repertoires in COVID-19. Produced via immunoSEQ multiplex PCR; TCRdb's table is partial and in-frame only. This repertoire shows 200,000 to 300,000 clones, approximately 83% found once; its top ten account for 27%. The material sequenced was peripheral blood. Receptor source: a man aged 35 to 55 with acute or convalescent COVID-19. Each CDR3 is given with its conserved first and last residue. Fields, in order: D gene, clone size, V gene, J gene, CDR3 DNA, CDR3 protein. D genes are given only for firm matches. A clone size is listed for some rows: how often the clone was seen (once, few, many), or a class if it is expanded.

NA,once,TRBV12-5,TRBJ1-5,TGTGCTAGTGGTCGGACAAGGACGAGCAATCAGCCCCAGCATTTT,CASGRTRTSNQPQHF
NA,few,TRBV10-3,TRBJ2-2,TGTGCCATCAGTGAGTTCCCTAGCCCGAACACCGGGGAGCTGTTTTTT,CAISEFPSPNTGELFF
TRBD2,NA,TRBV7-9,TRBJ2-1,TGTGCCAGCAGCTTAGAACTAGCGGGAGAAAGCTATGAGCAGTTCTTC,CASSLELAGESYEQFF
NA,once,TRBV7-8,TRBJ2-2,TGTGCCAGCAGCTTAGGCAGGGCGAACGGGGAGCTGTTTTTT,CASSLGRANGELFF
NA,NA,TRBV6-5,TRBJ2-7,TGTGCCAGCAGTAAAAGAGTCTCACCCTACGAGCAGTACTTC,CASSKRVSPYEQYF
TRBD2,NA,TRBV7-9,TRBJ2-2,TGTGCCAGCAAAGCGGGAGCGAACACCGGGGAGCTGTTTTTT,CASKAGANTGELFF
NA,NA,TRBV27,TRBJ1-1,TGTGCCAGCAGTCCAGAGGTCTTCATGAACACTGAAGCTTTCTTT,CASSPEVFMNTEAFF
TRBD1,NA,TRBV2,TRBJ1-5,TGTGCCAGCGGACCGGGACAGCCGAATCAGCCCCAGCATTTT,CASGPGQPNQPQHF
TRBD2,NA,TRBV4-1,TRBJ2-3,TGCGCCAGCAGCCAACCCGGGACTAGCGGCTATGCTTTGGCAGATACGCAGTATTTT,CASSQPGTSGYALADTQYF
NA,NA,TRBV18,TRBJ2-3,TGTGCCAGCTCACCACCAGGACAGAGAAACACAGATACGCAGTATTTT,CASSPPGQRNTDTQYF
TRBD1,NA,TRBV30,TRBJ2-7,TGTGCCTGGAGTGTAATGACAGGGCACGAGCAGTACTTC,CAWSVMTGHEQYF
NA,NA,TRBV4-1,TRBJ1-2,TGCGCCAGCAGCCAAGTAGGCAGGGCTAACTATGGCTACACCTTC,CASSQVGRANYGYTF
NA,NA,TRBV4-3,TRBJ1-4,TGCGCCAGCAGCCAAGATGACAGGAATGAAAAACTGTTTTTT,CASSQDDRNEKLFF
TRBD1,NA,TRBV12-5,TRBJ2-2,TGTGCTAGTGGCCCGGGGACAGTTTACACCGGGGAGCTGTTTTTT,CASGPGTVYTGELFF
NA,NA,TRBV7-3,TRBJ2-1,TGTGCCAGCAGCTTAACGACAAGGTCAGCTGCCTTCTTC,CASSLTTRSAAFF
TRBD1,NA,TRBV5-4,TRBJ1-6,TGTGCCAGCAGCCCCGGGACAGGGGTCTATAATTCACCCCTCCACTTT,CASSPGTGVYNSPLHF
NA,NA,TRBV19,TRBJ1-4,TGTGCCAGTAGTAGGGGGACACGACATAATGAAAAACTGTTTTTT,CASSRGTRHNEKLFF
TRBD1,NA,TRBV7-9,TRBJ2-7,TGTGCCAGCAGCCAGGCAGGGGGTTCCTACGAGCAGTACTTC,CASSQAGGSYEQYF
NA,few,TRBV6-7,TRBJ1-3,TGTGCCAGCATAGACAAATTGGGAAACACCATATATTTT,CASIDKLGNTIYF
NA,NA,TRBV19,TRBJ2-5,TGTGCCAGTAGCGCTGCGGGACAGACAAAAACCCAGTACTTC,CASSAAGQTKTQYF
NA,few,TRBV9,TRBJ1-3,TGTGCCAGCAGCGTAGAGGAGGGGCTTGGAAACACCATATATTTT,CASSVEEGLGNTIYF
TRBD2,NA,TRBV7-9,TRBJ2-2,TGTGCCAGCAGCTCGGGACTAGCGGTCACGGCCGGGGAGCTGTTTTTT,CASSSGLAVTAGELFF
NA,NA,TRBV12-2,TRBJ1-1,TGTGCAAGTCGCTGCACAGGGTCCCTGGAAGGGGTTTACATGAACACTGAAGCTTTCTTT,CASRCTGSLEGVYMNTEAFF
TRBD1,NA,TRBV19,TRBJ2-2,TGTGCCAGTAGTCGAGTGGACAGGGGGCAACAGGAGCTGTTTTTT,CASSRVDRGQQELFF
NA,NA,TRBV11-2,TRBJ1-1,TGTGCCAGCAGCCTCACTCCGGGGGGACGGAACACTGAAGCTTTCTTT,CASSLTPGGRNTEAFF
TRBD1,NA,TRBV10-2,TRBJ2-1,TGCGCCAGCAGTGAGTCGACCAGGGGGCTTGGGTTCTCCTACAATGAGCAGTTCTTC,CASSESTRGLGFSYNEQFF
NA,NA,TRBV7-9,TRBJ1-1,TGTGCCAGCAGCTTAGCAAGGACTGGCGAAGCTTTCTTT,CASSLARTGEAFF
NA,NA,TRBV3-1/TRBV3-2,TRBJ2-1,TGTGCCAGCAGCCCCGCTCAGCGGCGTGAGCAGTTCTTC,CASSPAQRREQFF
NA,NA,TRBV29-1,TRBJ2-3,TGCAGTATAAAGGGGGAGCAGAAATCCAGGGATACGCAGTATTTT,CSIKGEQKSRDTQYF
NA,NA,TRBV6-5,TRBJ1-2,TGTGCCAGCAGTAACGCTGGCGGCTATGGCTACACCTTC,CASSNAGGYGYTF
NA,once,TRBV7-6,TRBJ1-1,TGTGCCAGCAGCTTACGAGTCGGGGGCACTGAAGCTTTCTTT,CASSLRVGGTEAFF
NA,NA,TRBV7-8,TRBJ1-2,TGTGCCAGCAGCTTAGCGCCCGCAGGCGGAGGCTATGGCTACACCTTC,CASSLAPAGGGYGYTF
TRBD2,NA,TRBV5-1,TRBJ2-1,TGCGCCAGCAGCTTGGTTGCTAGCGGGAACTACAATGAGCAGTTCTTC,CASSLVASGNYNEQFF
TRBD1,once,TRBV4-1,TRBJ2-7,TGCGCCAGCAGCCCCGGACAGGCTTTCGACGAGCAGTACTTC,CASSPGQAFDEQYF
NA,NA,TRBV10-3,TRBJ2-7,TGTGCCATCAGCCCTCGGGGATCGAGCTCCTACGAGCAGTACTTC,CAISPRGSSSYEQYF
NA,NA,TRBV15,TRBJ2-7,TGTGCCACCAAGCCCTCATACAGGGCTCTGGGCGAGCAGTACTTC,CATKPSYRALGEQYF
NA,NA,TRBV2,TRBJ2-7,TGTGCCAGCAGTGAAGGCCAAGCGGTAAGCTCCTACGAGCAGTACTTC,CASSEGQAVSSYEQYF
TRBD1,NA,TRBV7-8,TRBJ2-7,TGTGCCAGCAGCTCCAAATGGGGGGACAGGGGATACGAGCAGTACTTC,CASSSKWGDRGYEQYF
NA,NA,TRBV29-1,TRBJ1-2,TGCAGCGTTGAATATGGCGGGATCCTCTTC,CSVEYGGILF
NA,NA,TRBV12-3/TRBV12-4,TRBJ2-7,TGTGCCAGCAGTTTTCCGGAGACCTACGAGCAGTACTTC,CASSFPETYEQYF
NA,NA,TRBV7-9,TRBJ1-2,TGTGCCAGCAGCTTAGCGGGGCGCTATGGCTACACCTTC,CASSLAGRYGYTF
TRBD2,few,TRBV3-1/TRBV3-2,TRBJ2-5,TGTGCCAGCAGCCACCGCCCGGCCCGGGCTAGCGGGAGGGGGGAGACCCAGTACTTC,CASSHRPARASGRGETQYF
TRBD1,once,TRBV11-3,TRBJ2-2,TGTGCCAGCAGCTCCCGGACAGGCAACACCGGGGAGCTGTTTTTT,CASSSRTGNTGELFF
TRBD1,NA,TRBV5-4,TRBJ2-1,TGTGCCAGCAGCAGGGGACAGGGGGAACTTAAGAATGAGCAGTTCTTC,CASSRGQGELKNEQFF
NA,few,TRBV18,TRBJ2-2,TGTGCCAGCTCACCACCATCCTCAGTAATGGCCGGGGAGCTGTTTTTT,CASSPPSSVMAGELFF
TRBD2,NA,TRBV15,TRBJ2-5,TGTGCCACCAGCAGATTTGGGGCTAGCGGGAACACCCAGTACTTC,CATSRFGASGNTQYF
NA,NA,TRBV25-1,TRBJ1-2,TGTGCCAGCACCAATAACTATGGCTACACCTTC,CASTNNYGYTF
NA,NA,TRBV5-4,TRBJ2-3,TGTGCCAGCAGCCGGGTCCTAACAGATACGCAGTATTTT,CASSRVLTDTQYF
TRBD2,NA,TRBV12-5,TRBJ2-7,TGTGCTAGTGCCCGGGGGGGGTTCTCCTACGAGCAGTACTTC,CASARGGFSYEQYF
TRBD1,NA,TRBV5-1,TRBJ2-7,TGCGCCAGCAGGGACCGGGACAGGAGCTCCTACGAGCAGTACTTC,CASRDRDRSSYEQYF
NA,NA,TRBV14,TRBJ2-1,TGTGCCAGCAGCCAAGATCACGCCCGAGGGTCCTACAATGAGCAGTTCTTC,CASSQDHARGSYNEQFF
NA,NA,TRBV7-2,TRBJ2-1,TGTGCCAGCAGCTTAGTCGGTAGCGGTTACAATGAGCAGTTCTTC,CASSLVGSGYNEQFF
NA,NA,TRBV30,TRBJ1-3,TGTGCCTGGAGTGTGGGCAGGATCCCTGGAAACACCATATATTTT,CAWSVGRIPGNTIYF
NA,NA,TRBV19,TRBJ1-2,TGTGCCAGTTCAAACCGGGACTATGGCTACACCTTC,CASSNRDYGYTF
NA,NA,TRBV6-6,TRBJ2-7,TGTGCCAGCACGATCGGCGGGACGCCGGTAGACGAGCAGTACTTC,CASTIGGTPVDEQYF
NA,NA,TRBV11-3,TRBJ2-2,TGTGCCAGCAGCTTAGCCGGGGTTGTCGCCGGGGAGCTGTTTTTT,CASSLAGVVAGELFF
TRBD2,NA,TRBV19,TRBJ2-3,TGTGCCAGTAGTACACAGAGAGCGGGAGCGGTAGATACGCAGTATTTT,CASSTQRAGAVDTQYF